Here is one T cell receptor (beta chain) with its context. The antigen remains undetermined. These data come from a study of T cell responses to AZD1222 COVID-19 vaccine. As for the study in general: Analysis merged second doses at about 4 or about 12 weeks.

General study points: Clonal diversity may have been underestimated, and the donors were mostly white British, with more females than males. Variant regions that are unmutated are reportedly the target of nearly half of spike-specific TCRs.

Germline CDR1 reads MNHEY; CDR2 reads SMNVEV (reference sequence). This CDR3 is 9 amino acids long. The ends were cut back, 2 bases at V and 11 bases at J, with 3 bases in the middle. Profiling relied on immunoSEQ multiplex PCR, and the TCRdb table lists in-frame clones only, not all of them. The sample records under 110,000 clones, around 84% being singletons. V usage is TRBV27 and J usage is TRBJ1-1, with no clear D. The sequence came from an adult in good health. The sample consisted of peripheral blood, taken on day 0 of AZD1222 vaccination. The CDR3 DNA reads TGTGCCAGCAGTTTAGGGGCTTTCTTT. Translating it yields CASSLGAFF.